These 22 T cell receptor beta chains share one sample of origin, sequenced in a study of cytotoxic CD8 clonotypes in ibrutinib-treated CLL. Measured with immunoSEQ multiplex PCR; TCRdb has only the in-frame clones, and not every one. The sample carries 150,000 to 200,000 clones, more than 70% recorded once. The sequences come from PBMCs, collected at disease progression, from a patient treated with ibrutinib. The origin of the receptors is a human donor with chronic lymphocytic leukemia.

This clone has only one observation. The chain links TRBV6-1 to TRBJ2-7, with D hard to call. The CDR3 runs 15 residues. The germline CDR1 and CDR2 sequences are MNHNS and SASEGT. V lost 4 bases to trimming and J lost 2 bases, with 15 bases between them. The CDR3 loop is CASSAGSTLPYEQYF. DNA of the CDR3: TGTGCCAGCAGTGCTGGCTCAACATTACCCTACGAGCAGTACTTC.

The chain links TRBV6-5 to TRBJ1-2; no firm D call. This CDR3 comprises 11 residues. Germline V gives CDR1 MNHEY, CDR2 SVGAGI. The V and J ends lost 6 bases and 7 bases respectively, with 9 bases between them. The CDR3 bases are TGTGCCAGCAGAGACCTTTTTGGCTACACCTTC. Translation gives CASRDLFGYTF.

The V gene is TRBV7-3, the J gene TRBJ2-3; no definite D call. The germline V and J ends were trimmed by 5 bases and 5 bases, with 11 bases remaining between them. The CDR3 is made up of 13 amino acids. CDR1 is SGHTA and CDR2 is FQGTGA in the germline V gene. CDR3 sequence: CASSDRPGDTQYF. CDR3 in DNA: TGTGCCAGCAGCGACCGCCCCGGAGATACGCAGTATTTT. Variable domain in full (rest from reference TRBV7-3 and TRBJ2-3): GAGVSQTPSNKVTEKGKYVELRCDPISGHTALYWYRQSLGQGPEFLIYFQGTGAADDSGLPNDRFFAVRPEGSVSTLKIQRTERGDSAVYLCASSDRPGDTQYFGPGTRLTVL.

The CDR3 is CASSSEGGTEAFF. CDR3 nucleotide sequence: TGCGCCAGCAGCTCGGAAGGGGGCACTGAAGCTTTCTTT. The chain recombines TRBV5-1 with TRBJ1-1; D possibly corresponds to TRBD1 (6 bases). The germline gives CDR1 SGHRS, CDR2 YFSETQ. V was shortened by 3 bases and J by 4 bases, with 10 bases between the two germline ends. The CDR3 runs to 13 residues.

This chain connects TRBV28 to TRBJ1-1; unclear D gene. The CDR3 runs 16 residues. Germline values: CDR1 MDHEN, CDR2 SYDVKM. Trimming stripped 3 bases from V and 2 bases from J, with 16 bases between. The DNA of the CDR3 is TGTGCCAGCAGTTTTTTCGACCGCAGGTTTAACACTGAAGCTTTCTTT. Translating gives CASSFFDRRFNTEAFF.

This clone has only one observation. J is TRBJ1-1 and V is TRBV5-1; TRBD1 might be the D (5 bases). The CDR3 length is 15 residues. CDR1 is SGHRS, CDR2 YFSETQ, per germline. The V gene lost 1 base and the J gene lost 2 bases, with 12 bases spanning the gap. CDR3 nucleotide sequence: TGCGCCAGCAGCTTGAGGGGCCTCGAAAACACTGAAGCTTTCTTT. Translating gives CASSLRGLENTEAFF.

The CDR3 DNA follows: TGTGCCAGTAGTACCCAGGGGGCTGTAAACATTCAGTACTTC. Translation: CASSTQGAVNIQYF. The chain has TRBV19 and TRBJ2-4; TRBD1 agrees at 8 bases. This CDR3 is 14 amino acids long. Trimming cost V 4 bases and J 6 bases; bases outside gene matches: 5. Germline V gene sequence: CDR1 LNHDA, CDR2 SQIVND (reference sequence).

The chain combines TRBV7-8 with TRBJ2-1, with 14 bases identical to TRBD2. The germline gives CDR1 SGHVS, CDR2 FQNEAQ. This CDR3 has 19 residues. Unmatched junction bases numbered 13, after V lost 2 bases and J lost 7 bases. The CDR3 DNA reads as TGTGCCAGCAGCTTAAGGACTAGCGGGAGGTATTTTAATTCTAATGAGCAGTTCTTC. Its translation is CASSLRTSGRYFNSNEQFF.

The chain uses TRBV6-5 and TRBJ2-3; no reliable D call. Trimming stripped 0 bases from V and 5 bases from J, with 9 bases between. The CDR3 runs 14 residues. Per germline, CDR1 MNHEY and CDR2 SVGAGI. Here the CDR3 DNA reads TGTGCCAGCAGTTACTCGGGCAGTGTAGATACGCAGTATTTT. The encoded protein is CASSYSGSVDTQYF.

J is TRBJ1-1 and V is TRBV7-3, with 8 bases matching TRBD1. The germline gives CDR1 SGHTA, CDR2 FQGTGA. The V segment lost 5 bases and the J segment 7 bases; nucleotides outside the gene matches: 9. The CDR3 is 14 residues long. DNA for the CDR3: TGTGCCAGCAGCATGACAGGGGCCGAGGGTGAAGCTTTCTTT. Protein: CASSMTGAEGEAFF.

Only a few counts were recorded for this clone. The chain has TRBV23-1 and TRBJ1-3; D is unresolved. TRBV23-1 is an ORF; its function is uncertain. The V gene lost 4 bases and the J gene lost 16 bases, with 11 bases spanning the gap. The CDR3 length is 10 residues. This chain's CDR3 is CASSLTWLYF. The CDR3 nucleotides are TGCGCCAGCAGTCTCACGTGGTTGTATTTT.

The count of this clone is one. The J gene is TRBJ1-1, the V gene TRBV18; D is undetermined. The V and J ends lost 1 base and 5 bases respectively, with 11 bases between them. From germline, CDR1 is KGHSH and CDR2 LQKENI. The CDR3 extends over 14 amino acids. The CDR3 protein is CASSPRMTVTEAFF. CDR3 nucleotides: TGTGCCAGCTCACCACGGATGACCGTAACTGAAGCTTTCTTT.

Regarding this clone: Other DNA sequences from this sample encode an identical CDR3 as well. The rearrangement uses TRBV14 and TRBJ1-1; 7 bases are a match to TRBD1. The V gene's germline CDR1 is SGHDN and CDR2 FVKESK. The V gene end was trimmed by 1 base and the J gene end by 4 bases; junction bases not matched to a gene: 0. The CDR3 is made up of 13 amino acids. This CDR3 reads CASSQGTGTEAFF. The CDR3 DNA sequence: TGTGCCAGCAGCCAAGGGACAGGCACTGAAGCTTTCTTT.

The rearrangement links TRBV6-6 to TRBJ1-1; D is possibly TRBD1 (6 bases). V was clipped by 6 bases and J by 0 bases, with 11 bases between them. There are 14 residues in the CDR3. Germline CDR1 MNHNY, CDR2 SVGAGI (reference sequence). CDR3 residues: CASRGAYMNTEAFF. Written as DNA, the CDR3 is TGTGCCAGCAGGGGGGCTTACATGAACACTGAAGCTTTCTTT.

This clone is a singleton in its sample. This rearrangement joins TRBV10-2 to TRBJ2-2, with 11 nucleotides matching TRBD2. Trimming removed 2 bases from V and 3 bases from J; junction bases left unmatched: 5. Per germline, CDR1 WSHSY and CDR2 SAAADI. The CDR3 consists of 17 residues. CDR3 in DNA: TGCGCCAGCAGTGAGGTACTAGCGGGAGTCGACACCGGGGAGCTGTTTTTT. Encoded protein: CASSEVLAGVDTGELFF.

The chain couples TRBV7-9 to TRBJ2-2; TRBD2 is a possible D gene (5 bases). CDR1 is SEHNR, CDR2 FQNEAQ, per germline (reference sequence). V dropped 5 bases and J dropped 3 bases, with 13 bases sitting between them. The CDR3 covers 15 residues. CDR3 DNA: TGTGCCAGCAGCCCCGGGGTGAGGGACACCGGGGAGCTGTTTTTT. Translating it yields CASSPGVRDTGELFF.

The chain carries TRBV11-2 and TRBJ1-2, with TRBD1 matching over 8 bases. The CDR3 has 17 residues. Germline-derived CDR1 and CDR2 are SGHAT and FQNNGV. The ends lost 5 bases at V and 2 bases at J; junction bases unmatched: 13. CDR3 bases: TGTGCCAGCAGCACCTCCAGGGGGCAGGGAGGGAACTATGGCTACACCTTC. This gives the protein CASSTSRGQGGNYGYTF.

This clone was picked up one time. The V and J genes are TRBV7-3 and TRBJ2-3; maybe TRBD2 (7 bases). Trimming removed 8 bases at V and 2 bases at J, with 14 bases between. This CDR3 is 14 amino acids long. From germline, CDR1 is SGHTA and CDR2 FQGTGA. In DNA, the CDR3 is TGTGCCAGCGGATCGGGGGGCCCCACAGATACGCAGTATTTT. It is translated as CASGSGGPTDTQYF.

The rearrangement links TRBV7-3 to TRBJ2-1, with D possibly TRBD2 on 6 matching bases. The CDR3 is 14 amino acids. The germline V and J ends were trimmed by 6 bases and 4 bases, with 13 bases remaining between them. CDR1 is SGHTA and CDR2 is FQGTGA in the germline V gene. The CDR3 DNA reads as TGTGCCAGCAGGTCGCGGGAAGGATACAATGAGCAGTTCTTC. Protein: CASRSREGYNEQFF.

The CDR3 nucleotides read TGTGCCAGCAGCCATAGGACTAGCGGAACCTACGAGCAGTACTTC. It translates to CASSHRTSGTYEQYF. The rearrangement links TRBV4-2 to TRBJ2-7; 10 positions match TRBD2. The CDR3 runs 15 residues. Trimming cost V 3 bases and J 2 bases; bases outside gene matches: 4. Germline V gene data show CDR1 as LGHNA and CDR2 as YNFKEQ.

The chain joins TRBV4-2 to TRBJ2-1; possible D gene TRBD2, 5 bases. With 0 bases removed from V and 5 bases from J, the gap between germline ends came to 14 bases. Looked up from germline, CDR1 is LGHNA and CDR2 is YNFKEQ. The CDR3 is 16 residues long. The CDR3 is CASSQDPGSVNNEQFF. CDR3 sequence (DNA): TGTGCCAGCAGCCAAGATCCGGGGTCAGTTAACAATGAGCAGTTCTTC.

This clone has a handful of counts. CDR3 amino acids: CASTSLGQPQHF. The CDR3 coding sequence is TGTGCCAGCACCTCCCTAGGACAGCCCCAGCATTTT. The chain links TRBV6-5 to TRBJ1-5; no clear D gene. Per germline, CDR1 MNHEY and CDR2 SVGAGI. The CDR3 extends over 12 amino acids. The V and J ends lost 7 bases and 7 bases respectively, with 11 bases between them.